A single T cell receptor (beta chain) is shown here with its context. What antigen it recognizes has not been identified. Base qualities are not at hand, and no much larger clone is one base apart. TCRdb records Illumina HiSeq 1500 as the sequencer. TCRdb passed the public sequencing reads through fastp at Q25 and MiXCR, retaining productive beta sequences. Every distinct CDR3 protein forms one entry, paired with its most common genes and DNA. The sample table records 650,000 to 850,000 distinct CDR3 sequences; approximately 32% of these occur just once. About an eighth of the sample comes from the top ten. V and J are trimmed by 0 bases and 1 base, and the gene matches miss 6 bases of the junction. The CDR3 contains 18 residues, cysteine and phenylalanine counted. Only the CDR3 region is kept as DNA, spanning 54 bases read in frame from base 1. CDR1 is given as PRHDT and CDR2 as FYEKMQ, both from the germline V gene (reference sequence).

This sample was included in a study of T cell repertoires in cytomegalovirus infection (dated by TCRdb to the late 2010s). Broadly, across the study: Alongside well-studied HLA-B-restricted epitopes, the peptide stimulations were aimed at recently identified HLA-C-restricted CMV epitopes, whose presentation resists viral immunomodulation. Because public TCR beta signatures pointed to carriage of CMV infection together with the matching HLA type, the HLA type of each donor mattered for the analysis. Points the paper makes about the study in general: The ex vivo response was dominated by HLA-C-restricted CMV-specific TCR beta clonotypes, which also provided the single most frequent clonotype in two of eight donors. Cumulative frequency of public TCR beta family members discriminated carriers of CMV infection plus the relevant HLA type in this cohort and an independent roughly 340-donor cohort.

According to the study, the label for this sample's treatment or condition signals: in vitro stimulation with specific CMV peptide epitopes to enrich CMV-specific T cells. This receptor chain uses TRBV13 and TRBJ2-1; 10 central nucleotides agree with TRBD2. Sequences were derived from cultured CD8+ T cells from PBMCs, sampled from culture after CMV antigen stimulation. The receptor was derived from a human donor in good health (CMV status not recorded). Some clones in this sample may be carry-over from other donors' samples. The CDR3: CASSLGGIAGGSYNEQFF. The nucleotide sequence is given as TGTGCCAGCAGCTTAGGCGGGATAGCGGGGGGTTCCTACAATGAGCAGTTCTTC.